Shown below are 32 T cell receptor beta chains from a single sample sequenced in a study of blood T cell repertoires in COVID-19. The method was immunoSEQ multiplex PCR; TCRdb's version includes in-frame clones alone and lacks a portion of them. This sample yields about 45,000 clones, of which about 90% are seen a single time; around 9.8% belongs to the top ten. The sequenced sample was peripheral blood. All receptors come from a human donor in a cohort sampled during active COVID-19.

V gene TRBV3-1 (or the pseudogene TRBV3-2) combines with J gene TRBJ1-2, with D hard to call. The CDR3 runs 14 residues. Trimming pared 4 bases from V and 0 bases from J, leaving 9 bases between. Germline CDR1 and CDR2: LGHDT and YNNKEL (reference sequence). The CDR3 DNA sequence: TGTGCCAGCAGCCCCAACGGGGCTAACTATGGCTACACCTTC. It specifies CASSPNGANYGYTF.

The rearrangement joins TRBV7-3 to TRBJ1-2; 8 nucleotides match TRBD1. Germline V gene sequence: CDR1 SGHTA, CDR2 FQGTGA. The junction had 8 bases not matched to a gene; V was cut back by 5 bases and J by 6 bases. CDR3 size: 14 residues. CDR3 sequence reads: CASSASGGLDGYTF. CDR3 nucleotide sequence: TGTGCCAGCAGCGCCTCAGGGGGCTTGGATGGCTACACCTTC. Supplemented by reference TRBV7-3 and TRBJ1-2, the full variable domain reads GAGVSQTPSNKVTEKGKYVELRCDPISGHTALYWYRQSLGQGPEFLIYFQGTGAADDSGLPNDRFFAVRPEGSVSTLKIQRTERGDSAVYLCASSASGGLDGYTFGSGTRLTVV.

The chain combines TRBV2 with TRBJ2-1, with D maybe TRBD1 (8 bases). V shed 5 bases and J shed 10 bases, with 15 bases lying between them. The V gene's germline CDR1 is SNHLY and CDR2 FYNNEI. CDR3 length equals 13 residues. The CDR3: CASSLQGEGEQFF. For the CDR3, the DNA is TGTGCCAGCAGTTTACAGGGGGAGGGAGAGCAGTTCTTC.

The J gene is TRBJ2-5, the V gene TRBV18; 9 nucleotides line up with TRBD2. Germline V gene data show CDR1 as KGHSH and CDR2 as LQKENI. The CDR3 length is 15 residues. V shed 6 bases and J 10 bases; nucleotides not matched to a gene: 15. The CDR3 loop reads CASSSGRGGHNFQYF. The CDR3, as DNA: TGTGCCAGCTCGTCCGGGCGGGGGGGCCACAATTTCCAGTACTTC.

This sequence joins TRBV6-6 and TRBJ1-1; 9 bases are a match to TRBD1. Unmatched junction bases numbered 4, after V lost 0 bases and J lost 5 bases. The CDR3 has 15 amino acids. CDR1 is MNHNY, CDR2 SVGAGI, per germline (reference sequence). The chain's CDR3 is CASSYSLQGATEAFF. Here the CDR3 DNA reads TGTGCCAGCAGTTACTCCTTACAGGGGGCTACTGAAGCTTTCTTT.

The rearrangement uses TRBV11-3 and TRBJ2-1; tentative D call: TRBD1 (5 bases). The germline V gene encodes CDR1 SGHNT and CDR2 YENEEA. V was cut by 0 bases and J by 0 bases, with 12 bases left in between. This CDR3 is 17 amino acids long. CDR3 DNA sequence: TGTGCCAGCAGCTTAGAGCCAGCAGGGTCCTCCTACAATGAGCAGTTCTTC. Translated: CASSLEPAGSSYNEQFF.

The chain recombines TRBV29-1 with TRBJ1-4, with TRBD1 matching over 7 bases. CDR3 length: 15 amino acids. Unmatched junction bases numbered 15, after V lost 8 bases and J lost 6 bases. The germline CDR1 and CDR2 sequences are SQVTM and ANQGSEA. In DNA, the CDR3 is TGCAGCACGGAAGGGGGCAGTGGGTCGGATGAAAAACTGTTTTTT. Protein product: CSTEGGSGSDEKLFF.

V and J are TRBV24-1 and TRBJ2-1; tentatively, D is TRBD1 (6 bases). V was cut by 3 bases and J by 6 bases, with 11 bases left in between. The CDR3 contains 14 residues. The germline V gene has CDR1 KGHDR and CDR2 SFDVKD. CDR3: CATSDAGAANEQFF. CDR3 bases: TGTGCCACCAGTGATGCAGGGGCCGCCAATGAGCAGTTCTTC.

The chain uses TRBV5-6 and TRBJ2-7; D gene uncertain. This CDR3 contains 13 residues. Germline CDR1 and CDR2: SGHDT and YYEEEE. Trimming took 4 bases from V and 1 from J, leaving 9 bases between them. The CDR3 spells CASSPGPSYEQYF. CDR3 DNA: TGTGCCAGCAGCCCGGGTCCATCCTACGAGCAGTACTTC.

The DNA of the CDR3 is TGCGCCAGCAGCTTGATAGGGGGGGACACTGAAGCTTTCTTT. It encodes CASSLIGGDTEAFF. V usage is TRBV5-1 and J usage is TRBJ1-1; D perhaps matches TRBD1 (6 bases). The germline V and J ends were trimmed by 1 base and 3 bases, with 10 bases remaining between them. The CDR3 runs to 14 residues. CDR1 and CDR2 from the germline V gene are SGHRS and YFSETQ.

The J gene is TRBJ2-7, the V gene TRBV9; 9 nucleotides match TRBD1. The CDR3 is 15 residues long. Germline CDR1 reads SGDLS; CDR2 reads YYNGEE. V lost 4 bases and J lost 4; bases outside the gene matches: 9. CDR3 in amino acids: CASSLGQGMLYEQYF. CDR3 nucleotides: TGTGCCAGCAGCCTAGGACAGGGGATGCTGTACGAGCAGTACTTC.

In this sample, this clone is medium-sized. The chain has TRBV7-2 and TRBJ1-5, with D possibly TRBD1 on 5 matching bases. The CDR3 covers 13 residues. V was pared by 3 bases and J by 5 bases, with 8 bases between. In germline, CDR1 is SGHTA, CDR2 FQGNSA. The CDR3 spells CASSLFRDQPQHF. The CDR3 nucleotides are TGTGCCAGCAGCTTGTTCAGGGATCAGCCCCAGCATTTT. The entire variable domain, with the rest obtained from reference TRBV7-2 and TRBJ1-5, is as follows: GAGVSQSPSNKVTEKGKDVELRCDPISGHTALYWYRQSLGQGLEFLIYFQGNSAPDKSGLPSDRFSAERTGGSVSTLTIQRTQQEDSAVYLCASSLFRDQPQHFGDGTRLSIL.

CDR3 DNA: TGTGCCAGCAGCGCCGGACTTAGCAATCAGCCCCAGCATTTT. It specifies CASSAGLSNQPQHF. The chain recombines TRBV9 with TRBJ1-5; D remains unclear. Germline V gene sequence: CDR1 SGDLS, CDR2 YYNGEE. The CDR3 consists of 14 residues. V was cut by 3 bases and J by 0 bases, with 7 bases left in between.

The V call is TRBV4-1, the J call TRBJ2-2; 12 bases match TRBD2. Germline V gene data show CDR1 as MGHRA and CDR2 as YSYEKL. J lost 7 bases, V lost 4 bases, and 7 bases had no gene match. This CDR3 contains 16 residues. Here the CDR3 reads CASSPLRTSGVGELFF. As DNA, the CDR3 is TGCGCCAGCAGCCCCCTACGGACTAGCGGGGTCGGGGAGCTGTTTTTT.

The chain has TRBV19 and TRBJ2-3, with 11 bases aligning to TRBD2. Germline CDR1 is LNHDA and CDR2 is SQIVND (reference sequence). This CDR3 has 16 residues. After removal of 3 bases from V and 6 bases from J, the junction contained 8 bases not matched to a gene. The DNA of the CDR3 is TGTGCCAGTAGTATGATAGCGGGGGGGGTGAGTGATACGCAGTATTTT. Its protein product is CASSMIAGGVSDTQYF.

CDR3 DNA sequence: TGTGCCAGCAGCGACAGCTTGAACACTGAAGCTTTCTTT. Amino acid sequence: CASSDSLNTEAFF. The chain recombines TRBV6-5 with TRBJ1-1; weak D call: TRBD1 (5 bases). The CDR3 contains 13 residues. CDR1 and CDR2 (germline): MNHEY, SVGAGI. V was pared by 6 bases and J by 0 bases, with 8 bases between.

The rearrangement joins TRBV11-2 to TRBJ2-1; unclear D gene. This CDR3 has 12 residues. Germline V gene sequence: CDR1 SGHAT, CDR2 FQNNGV. V was cut by 0 bases and J by 8 bases, with 5 bases left in between. CDR3 sequence: CASSLEGDEQFF. CDR3 DNA sequence: TGTGCCAGCAGCTTAGAGGGCGATGAGCAGTTCTTC.

The chain couples TRBV7-2 to TRBJ2-6; TRBD2 matches 10 bases. Germline trimming cut 5 bases from V and 3 bases from J; bases unmatched to any gene: 1. This CDR3 is 15 amino acids long. Germline loops: CDR1 SGHTA, CDR2 FQGNSA. This CDR3 is CASSPSGGGANVLTF. Here the CDR3 DNA reads TGTGCCAGCAGCCCTAGCGGGGGTGGGGCCAACGTCCTGACTTTC.

The V gene is TRBV9, the J gene TRBJ2-6, with 7 nucleotides matching TRBD1. The CDR3 runs to 15 residues. CDR1 and CDR2 (germline): SGDLS, YYNGEE. The V and J ends lost 4 bases and 2 bases, in that order; junction bases with no gene match: 3. Here the CDR3 reads CASSIQGAGANVLTF. The CDR3 DNA follows: TGTGCCAGCAGCATTCAGGGGGCTGGGGCCAACGTCCTGACTTTC.

The gene calls are TRBV14 and TRBJ2-5, with D maybe TRBD2 (6 bases). CDR1 SGHDN and CDR2 FVKESK come from the germline V gene. The CDR3 totals 15 residues. V was trimmed by 0 bases and J by 1 base, leaving 9 bases between them. The DNA for the CDR3 is TGTGCCAGCAGCCAAGATAGGAGGGTCCAAGAGACCCAGTACTTC. As protein: CASSQDRRVQETQYF. The full variable domain, rest sourced from reference TRBV14 and TRBJ2-5, is EAGVTQFPSHSVIEKGQTVTLRCDPISGHDNLYWYRRVMGKEIKFLLHFVKESKQDESGMPNNRFLAERTGGTYSTLKVQPAELEDSGVYFCASSQDRRVQETQYFGPGTRLLVL.

The sample holds a few counts of this clone. This chain links TRBV7-9 with TRBJ2-1; 7 nucleotides match TRBD1. Germline V gene sequence: CDR1 SEHNR, CDR2 FQNEAQ (reference sequence). This CDR3 spans 15 amino acids. The junction had 8 bases not matched to a gene; V was cut back by 6 bases and J by 3 bases. DNA of the CDR3: TGTGCCAGCAGTTCCCCAGCAGGGGGCTACAATGAGCAGTTCTTC. As protein: CASSSPAGGYNEQFF.

V is TRBV21-1 and J is TRBJ2-3; TRBD2 was called by the table and not checked on the DNA. TRBV21-1 is given as a pseudogene. The CDR3 totals 14 residues. The CDR3 nucleotides read TGTGCCAGCAGGTGCTTCGGGGGAGGAGATACGCAGTATTTT. It translates to CASRCFGGGDTQYF.

This chain links TRBV19 with TRBJ1-1; no reliable D call. CDR3 size: 14 residues. The V end was cut by 5 bases, the J end by 1 base, with 11 bases between. Germline V gives CDR1 LNHDA, CDR2 SQIVND (reference sequence). CDR3 DNA: TGTGCCAGTAGTCCGTACGGAGAGAACACTGAAGCTTTCTTT. Amino acid sequence: CASSPYGENTEAFF.

The chain recombines TRBV9 with TRBJ1-6; TRBD1 matches 7 bases. Germline trimming cut 3 bases from V and 5 bases from J; bases unmatched to any gene: 5. From germline, CDR1 is SGDLS and CDR2 YYNGEE. This CDR3 spans 15 amino acids. CDR3 sequence: CASSAPGTDNSPLHF. The CDR3 DNA sequence: TGTGCCAGCAGCGCGCCCGGGACAGATAATTCACCCCTCCACTTT.

This clone turned up a few times. The chain employs TRBV4-1 and TRBJ1-6; D gene unclear. CDR3 length equals 13 residues. Trimming left V 0 bases short and J 8 bases short, with 5 bases between. From germline, CDR1 is MGHRA and CDR2 YSYEKL. The CDR3 sequence is CASSQDQDSPLHF. The CDR3 bases are TGCGCCAGCAGCCAAGATCAGGATTCACCCCTCCACTTT.

This clone was seen a single time. The chain couples TRBV2 to TRBJ2-7; tentatively, D is TRBD1 (5 bases). Per germline, CDR1 SNHLY and CDR2 FYNNEI. This CDR3 comprises 13 residues. V was shortened by 4 bases and J by 3 bases, with 10 bases between the two germline ends. This CDR3 reads CASSVYRHYEQYF. CDR3 nucleotides: TGTGCCAGCAGTGTATACAGGCACTACGAGCAGTACTTC.

The chain employs TRBV6-2 or TRBV6-3 and TRBJ2-7, with D perhaps TRBD1 (6 bases). This CDR3 is 14 amino acids long. Germline V gene sequence: CDR1 MNHEY, CDR2 SVGEGT. V gave up 4 bases and J gave up 4 bases, with 14 bases separating them. The CDR3 nucleotides read TGTGCCAGCAGTTCCCAGGGACACCTATACGAGCAGTACTTC. Translating it yields CASSSQGHLYEQYF.

The rearrangement links TRBV28 to TRBJ2-5; TRBD1 might be the D (5 bases). Trimming stripped 6 bases from V and 2 bases from J, with 7 bases between. Germline assignment: CDR1 MDHEN and CDR2 SYDVKM. The CDR3 consists of 12 residues. CDR3 sequence reads: CASRDTQETQYF. CDR3 DNA: TGTGCCAGCAGGGACACACAAGAGACCCAGTACTTC.

V gene TRBV7-2 combines with J gene TRBJ2-4; D gene uncertain. Per the germline V gene, CDR1 is SGHTA and CDR2 is FQGNSA. The CDR3 is 15 residues long. V lost 3 bases and J lost 0, with 9 bases in between. CDR3 loop: CASSFSVVAKNIQYF. In nucleotides, the CDR3 is TGTGCCAGCAGCTTTTCTGTAGTAGCCAAAAACATTCAGTACTTC.

This clone counts as medium-sized (0.01 to 0.1%). The V gene is TRBV3-1 (or the pseudogene TRBV3-2), the J gene TRBJ2-3; 9 bases are shared with TRBD2. With V trimmed by 2 bases and J by 5 bases, 5 bases remained unmatched. Germline values: CDR1 LGHDT, CDR2 YNNKEL (reference sequence). The CDR3 runs 15 residues. The DNA of the CDR3 is TGTGCCAGCAGCCAAAGACTAGCGGAGGTAGATACGCAGTATTTT. Protein product: CASSQRLAEVDTQYF.

This clone occurred once. The gene calls are TRBV5-4 and TRBJ1-2; possibly TRBD1 for D (6 bases). The CDR3 has 13 residues. In germline, CDR1 is SGHNT, CDR2 YYREEE (reference sequence). V was pared by 0 bases and J by 5 bases, with 8 bases between. CDR3 protein: CASSLDRVYGYTF. For the CDR3, the DNA is TGTGCCAGCAGCTTGGACAGGGTTTATGGCTACACCTTC.

The chain has TRBV27 and TRBJ2-1, with D possibly TRBD2 on 6 matching bases. Germline CDR1 is MNHEY and CDR2 is SMNVEV (reference sequence). CDR3 length: 15 amino acids. Trimming pared 2 bases from V and 1 base from J, leaving 9 bases between. CDR3: CASSLAGLSYNEQFF. The CDR3 region has the DNA TGTGCCAGCAGTTTAGCGGGATTGTCCTACAATGAGCAGTTCTTC.